Below are 3 T cell receptor beta chains sequenced from a single sample in a study of blood T cells in healthy people across ages. A J-beta primer mix and a sample-barcoded 5' primer were used in a second PCR of roughly 7 to 12 cycles. TCRdb processed the 5' RACE reads anew with MiXCR; each CDR3 protein has one entry. The data contain about 280,000 distinct CDR3 sequences, around 30% of them singletons. The material sequenced was blood. The source of these receptors is a woman aged 70 to 79 in good health.

Only a few counts were recorded for this clonotype. The chain couples TRBV7-3 to TRBJ2-6, with 7 bases fitting TRBD1. V was pared by 3 bases and J by 0 bases, with 11 bases of the junction left unmatched. CDR1 is SGHTA and CDR2 is FQGTGA in the germline V gene. The CDR3 covers 19 residues. The CDR3 spells CASSLGPVQGTSGANVLTF. As DNA, the CDR3 is TGTGCCAGCAGCTTGGGGCCGGTACAGGGGACCTCTGGGGCCAACGTCCTGACTTTC.

The gene calls are TRBV12-3 or TRBV12-4 and TRBJ2-7; no clear D gene. This CDR3 has 12 residues. Trimming pared 1 base from V and 13 bases from J, leaving 14 bases between. The CDR3 loop is CASSLVRAAAYF. The CDR3 coding sequence is TGTGCCAGCAGTTTAGTTAGGGCAGCCGCTTACTTC.

The gene calls are TRBV7-2 and TRBJ2-6; D gene uncertain. Germline V gene sequence: CDR1 SGHTA, CDR2 FQGNSA. Between the trimmed V and J ends, which lost 2 bases and 0 bases, there was a span of 14 bases. The CDR3 runs 18 residues. The CDR3 DNA is TGTGCCAGCAGCTTATCGTTCGTTATGGGCTCTGGGGCCAACGTCCTGACTTTC. Protein product: CASSLSFVMGSGANVLTF.